This record covers a single TCR beta chain. CDR1 is MNHEY, CDR2 SVGAGI, per germline. J gave up 4 bases and V 6 bases, and 4 bases lay outside the gene matches. This CDR3 is built from 13 residues. The data derive from a study of blood T cell repertoires in COVID-19. Study in general: Italy, Spain and the United States were the sources of the convalescent and acute COVID-19 samples. PBMCs, B-cell-depleted T cells, or T cells were the source of the cDNA or gDNA that made up the material.

Per the study methods: Estimates of nucleated cell counts were drawn from the amplification of reference gene primers. TCRdb's table, derived via immunoSEQ multiplex PCR, lists solely in-frame clones and lacks some. The V and J calls and clone size were taken over from that table, and D and trimming were inferred from the DNA. The table lists fewer than 200,000 clones, approximately 81% of them singletons, with approximately 1.1% in the top ten. The sequence came from a middle-aged man with acute or convalescent COVID-19. Sequencing was carried out using peripheral blood. The chain is built from TRBV6-5 and TRBJ1-1, with TRBD1 matching 8 bases. CDR3 in amino acids: CASRGQGITEAFF. The CDR3 coding sequence is TGTGCCAGCAGAGGACAGGGAATCACTGAAGCTTTCTTT.